These 9 T cell receptor beta chains originate from one sample sequenced in a study of blood T cells in healthy people across ages. Then a second PCR, running about 6 to 12 cycles, was carried out with a sample-barcoded 5' primer and a J-beta primer mix. TCRdb reanalysed the 5' RACE reads using MiXCR and keeps one entry per CDR3 protein. The sample has about 970,000 distinct CDR3 sequences; approximately 50% are singletons. The specimen was blood. Receptors originate from a woman in her sixties or seventies in good health.

This clonotype has only a few counts. The CDR3 DNA sequence: TGTGCCAGCAGCTTAGGCGTCCTGGGACAAGGCACAGATACGCAGTATTTT. It encodes CASSLGVLGQGTDTQYF. The V gene is TRBV7-9, the J gene TRBJ2-3; D possibly corresponds to TRBD1 (6 bases). V lost 1 base and J 1 base, leaving 15 bases between the germline ends. Per germline, CDR1 SEHNR and CDR2 FQNEAQ (reference sequence). The CDR3 contains 17 residues. Full variable domain (rest looked up from reference TRBV7-9 and TRBJ2-3): DTGVSQNPRHKITKRGQNVTFRCDPISEHNRLYWYRQTLGQGPEFLTYFQNEAQLEKSRLLSDRFSAERPKGSFSTLEIQRTEQGDSAMYLCASSLGVLGQGTDTQYFGPGTRLTVL.

The rearrangement links TRBV28 to TRBJ2-3; 9 bases fit TRBD2. The CDR3 is 15 amino acids. Losses at the gene ends were 3 bases for V and 5 bases for J; bases not matched to a gene: 6. Germline assignment: CDR1 MDHEN and CDR2 SYDVKM. CDR3 sequence (DNA): TGTGCCAGCAGTTTGGCGGGCGGGAGGGTAGATACGCAGTATTTT. This sequence encodes CASSLAGGRVDTQYF.

This chain links TRBV10-3 with TRBJ2-5, with 7 bases identical to TRBD2. In germline, CDR1 is ENHRY, CDR2 SYGVKD. Germline trimming cut 5 bases from V and 2 bases from J; bases unmatched to any gene: 5. The CDR3 spans 14 residues. As DNA, the CDR3 is TGTGCCATCAGTACAGCGGGAAATCAAGAGACCCAGTACTTC. Its translation is CAISTAGNQETQYF.

The V call is TRBV27, the J call TRBJ1-2, with TRBD1 as a possible D gene (5 bases). V lost 8 bases to trimming and J lost 9 bases, with 10 bases between them. Germline CDR1 reads MNHEY; CDR2 reads SMNVEV (reference sequence). There are 10 residues in the CDR3. The CDR3 here is CASAGTSYTF. In DNA, the CDR3 is TGTGCCAGCGCAGGGACCAGCTACACCTTC.

This clonotype was seen many times. V is TRBV7-3 and J is TRBJ2-1, with D possibly TRBD2 on 7 matching bases. The CDR3 is 17 amino acids. Germline V gene lookup returns CDR1 SGHTA and CDR2 FQGTGA. Trimming cost V 4 bases and J 6 bases, with 22 bases left between them. This chain's CDR3 is CASSSPGAGALLNEQFF. The CDR3 DNA sequence: TGTGCCAGCAGCTCACCGGGGGCGGGAGCTTTACTCAATGAGCAGTTCTTC.

The chain has TRBV7-8 and TRBJ2-3, with D uncertain. Per germline, CDR1 SGHVS and CDR2 FQNEAQ. The CDR3 contains 15 residues. V was shortened by 5 bases and J by 0 bases, with 12 bases between the two germline ends. The CDR3, as DNA: TGTGCCAGCAGCCCCCAGAGACGTAGCACAGATACGCAGTATTTT. Encoded protein: CASSPQRRSTDTQYF. Complete variable domain (other parts from reference TRBV7-8 and TRBJ2-3): GAGVSQSPRYKVAKRGQDVALRCDPISGHVSLFWYQQALGQGPEFLTYFQNEAQLDKSGLPSDRFFAERPEGSVSTLKIQRTQQEDSAVYLCASSPQRRSTDTQYFGPGTRLTVL.

V gene TRBV6-5 combines with J gene TRBJ2-5, with TRBD1 matching 9 bases. CDR1 and CDR2 from the germline V gene are MNHEY and SVGAGI. This CDR3 is built from 15 residues. J lost 1 base, V lost 1 base, and 1 base had no gene match. CDR3 DNA sequence: TGTGCCAGCAGTTACTACAGGGGGCCCCAAGAGACCCAGTACTTC. This gives the protein CASSYYRGPQETQYF.

This chain uses TRBV28 with TRBJ2-6, with D unclear. The CDR3 runs to 13 residues. Germline CDR1 and CDR2: MDHEN and SYDVKM. Trimming cost V 6 bases and J 4 bases, with 7 bases left between them. CDR3 in amino acids: CASRAVGANVLTF. The CDR3, as DNA: TGTGCCAGCAGGGCGGTGGGGGCCAACGTCCTGACTTTC.

In regard to this clonotype: The junction does not match germline at one end; this may be a read error. The rearrangement links TRBV30 to TRBJ2-5, with TRBD2 as a possible D gene (5 bases). The J call may be incorrect, as the DNA end agrees better with TRBJ2-4. Germline V gene sequence: CDR1 GTSNPN, CDR2 SVGIG (reference sequence). The CDR3 is 12 amino acids. As DNA, the CDR3 is TGTGCCGGGAGTTCTTATGAGGGCATTCAGTACTTC. It encodes CAGSSYEGIQYF.